Listed here are 30 T cell receptor beta chains from one sample, sequenced in a study of blood T cell repertoires in COVID-19. Sequenced by immunoSEQ multiplex PCR; TCRdb stores in-frame clones only, minus some. Among 250,000 or so clones listed, 70% to 90% were seen once. The sample consisted of PBMCs or T cells enriched from blood (not recorded which). The origin of the receptors is a woman in her fifties or sixties who had been exposed to COVID-19.

The chain joins TRBV4-1 to TRBJ1-1; weak D call: TRBD1 (5 bases). The germline CDR1 and CDR2 sequences are MGHRA and YSYEKL. The CDR3 is 16 residues long. Trimming took 0 bases from V and 7 from J, leaving 18 bases between them. CDR3 in amino acids: CASSQDPPGQTGEAFF. CDR3 nucleotides: TGCGCCAGCAGCCAAGATCCCCCAGGGCAGACCGGTGAAGCTTTCTTT.

The CDR3 is CASSELQGSLYEQYF. The CDR3 DNA follows: TGTGCCAGCAGTGAACTGCAGGGATCTCTCTACGAGCAGTACTTC. The chain is built from TRBV2 and TRBJ2-7, with a weak D call TRBD1 (5 bases). The V end was cut by 2 bases, the J end by 3 bases, with 14 bases between. The CDR3 runs 15 residues. Germline V gene lookup returns CDR1 SNHLY and CDR2 FYNNEI. Variable domain in full (rest from reference TRBV2 and TRBJ2-7): EPEVTQTPSHQVTQMGQEVILRCVPISNHLYFYWYRQILGQKVEFLVSFYNNEISEKSEIFDDQFSVERPDGSNFTLKIRSTKLEDSAMYFCASSELQGSLYEQYFGPGTRLTVT.

This clone turned up a few times. This chain links TRBV6-2 or TRBV6-3 with TRBJ1-1; no definite D call. This CDR3 is built from 13 residues. Germline assignment: CDR1 MNHEY and CDR2 SVGEGT. V lost 0 bases, J lost 1 base, and 3 bases lay in between. CDR3 sequence: CASSYSRNTEAFF. The CDR3 DNA reads TGTGCCAGCAGTTACTCTCGGAACACTGAAGCTTTCTTT.

The chain has TRBV9 and TRBJ1-1; D perhaps matches TRBD1 (5 bases). CDR1 and CDR2 from the germline V gene are SGDLS and YYNGEE. Trimming shortened V by 0 bases and J by 12 bases, and 12 bases separated the two germline ends. The CDR3 loop spans 12 amino acids. CDR3 coding DNA: TGTGCCAGCAGCGTAGAGGGGAACGAGCCTTTCTTT. It yields the protein CASSVEGNEPFF.

This rearrangement joins TRBV6-2 or TRBV6-3 to TRBJ1-1; D remains ambiguous. Germline values: CDR1 MNHEY, CDR2 SVGEGT. V lost 5 bases to trimming and J lost 4 bases, with 11 bases between them. The CDR3 contains 13 residues. The CDR3 coding sequence is TGTGCCAGCAGTGCGAGGGAGATCACTGAAGCTTTCTTT. It is translated as CASSAREITEAFF.

CDR3 protein: CASTPGVDRGQGEAFF. In DNA, the CDR3 is TGTGCCAGCACCCCCGGGGTCGACAGGGGGCAGGGTGAAGCTTTCTTT. The gene calls are TRBV28 and TRBJ1-1; 10 bases are shared with TRBD1. V shed 7 bases and J 7 bases; nucleotides not matched to a gene: 15. Germline CDR1 and CDR2: MDHEN and SYDVKM. This CDR3 spans 16 amino acids. Together with reference TRBV28 and TRBJ1-1, the CDR3 gives the full variable domain: DVKVTQSSRYLVKRTGEKVFLECVQDMDHENMFWYRQDPGLGLRLIYFSYDVKMKEKGDIPEGYSVSREKKERFSLILESASTNQTSMYLCASTPGVDRGQGEAFFGQGTRLTVV.

The chain couples TRBV19 to TRBJ1-3, with D possibly TRBD1 on 5 matching bases. Trimming shortened V by 7 bases and J by 4 bases, and 17 bases separated the two germline ends. Germline V gene lookup returns CDR1 LNHDA and CDR2 SQIVND (reference sequence). The CDR3 runs to 15 residues. The CDR3 bases are TGTGCCAGTATCCCCGCGGCGGGGCGGGGAAACACCATATATTTT. It codes for CASIPAAGRGNTIYF.

The chain uses TRBV5-1 and TRBJ2-1, with D uncertain. CDR1 and CDR2 (germline): SGHRS, YFSETQ. The CDR3 has 11 residues. V was trimmed by 2 bases and J by 6 bases, leaving 3 bases between them. The CDR3 reads CASSFSNEQFF. CDR3 in DNA: TGCGCCAGCAGCTTTAGCAATGAGCAGTTCTTC.

The rearrangement links TRBV15 to TRBJ2-7, with 7 bases that match TRBD1. Unmatched junction bases numbered 2, after V lost 5 bases and J lost 4 bases. The CDR3 is 12 amino acids. Germline CDR1 and CDR2: LNHNV and YYDKDF (reference sequence). This CDR3 reads CATSSGQYEQYF. The CDR3, as DNA: TGTGCCACCAGCTCGGGACAGTACGAGCAGTACTTC. The full variable domain, in which reference TRBV15 and TRBJ2-7 provide the parts outside the CDR3, is DAMVIQNPRYQVTQFGKPVTLSCSQTLNHNVMYWYQQKSSQAPKLLFHYYDKDFNNEADTPDNFQSRRPNTSFCFLDIRSPGLGDTAMYLCATSSGQYEQYFGPGTRLTVT.

This clone was seen only once. This rearrangement joins TRBV4-3 to TRBJ1-1; the match to TRBD1 covers 9 bases. The CDR3 has 11 amino acids. CDR1 is LGHNA, CDR2 YSLEER, per germline. The trim removed 4 bases at V and 11 bases at J, leaving 2 bases unmatched. The CDR3 sequence: CASSRTGEAFF. CDR3 nucleotide sequence: TGCGCCAGCAGCCGGACAGGGGAGGCTTTCTTT.

The table lists this clone with a few counts. The gene calls are TRBV28 and TRBJ1-5, with 8 bases that match TRBD1. There are 15 residues in the CDR3. CDR1 is MDHEN, CDR2 SYDVKM, per germline. The V and J ends lost 5 bases and 4 bases, in that order; junction bases with no gene match: 7. The CDR3 is CASSETGALNQPQHF. The CDR3 nucleotides are TGTGCCAGCAGTGAGACAGGGGCCCTTAATCAGCCCCAGCATTTT.

Comments on this clone: An end of the junction does not agree with germline; a read error may underlie this. V usage is TRBV19 and J usage is TRBJ2-7; TRBD1 matches at 9 bases. Germline V gene sequence: CDR1 LNHDA, CDR2 SQIVND (reference sequence). The length of the CDR3 is 13 residues. Here the CDR3 reads CASSSQPYRDRAF. CDR3 sequence (DNA): TGTGCCAGTAGTTCCCAACCATACCGGGACAGGGCCTTC.

The CDR3 spells CASRGSRSAYNEQFF. The CDR3 bases are TGCGCCAGCAGGGGGAGCCGCTCCGCTTACAATGAGCAGTTCTTC. The rearrangement uses TRBV5-1 and TRBJ2-1; D is perhaps TRBD2 (5 bases). This CDR3 is 15 amino acids long. Germline loops: CDR1 SGHRS, CDR2 YFSETQ. V was clipped by 5 bases and J by 4 bases, with 16 bases between them.

This clone appeared a single time. The chain links TRBV4-3 to TRBJ1-5; 7 bases align to TRBD1. The ends lost 0 bases at V and 7 bases at J; junction bases unmatched: 6. The CDR3 totals 15 residues. Germline loops: CDR1 LGHNA, CDR2 YSLEER. The chain's CDR3 is CASSQDKGGGQPQHF. The CDR3 coding sequence is TGCGCCAGCAGCCAAGATAAAGGGGGCGGCCAGCCCCAGCATTTT.

The count of this clone is one. This chain links TRBV28 with TRBJ1-5; D is perhaps TRBD1 (6 bases). This CDR3 comprises 16 residues. Germline CDR1 and CDR2: MDHEN and SYDVKM. Trimming removed 6 bases from V and 1 base from J, with 16 bases in between. The CDR3 DNA reads TGTGCCAGCAGGCCACAGGGCCGTACCAGCAATCAGCCCCAGCATTTT. Encoded protein: CASRPQGRTSNQPQHF.

This sequence joins TRBV19 and TRBJ1-2; TRBD1 is a possible D gene (6 bases). CDR3 length equals 14 residues. Germline values: CDR1 LNHDA, CDR2 SQIVND (reference sequence). V was cut by 4 bases and J by 3 bases, with 12 bases left in between. CDR3 coding DNA: TGTGCCAGTAGTACCCGGACAGAAGACTATGGCTACACCTTC. Translated, it gives CASSTRTEDYGYTF.

The chain recombines TRBV29-1 with TRBJ1-1, with TRBD1 matching 9 bases. V lost 4 bases, J lost 4 bases, and 7 bases stayed unmatched. Germline V CDR1 and CDR2: SQVTM, ANQGSEA. CDR3 length: 14 residues. DNA for the CDR3: TGCAGCGTTGGGACAGGGGCTATGGGCACTGAAGCTTTCTTT. Translation: CSVGTGAMGTEAFF. The variable domain in full, completed from reference TRBV29-1 and TRBJ1-1, reads SAVISQKPSRDICQRGTSLTIQCQVDSQVTMMFWYRQQPGQSLTLIATANQGSEATYESGFVIDKFPISRPNLTFSTLTVSNMSPEDSSIYLCSVGTGAMGTEAFFGQGTRLTVV.

The chain employs TRBV19 and TRBJ1-1; 9 nucleotides align to TRBD1. After removal of 3 bases from V and 3 bases from J, the junction contained 5 bases not matched to a gene. In germline, CDR1 is LNHDA, CDR2 SQIVND (reference sequence). The CDR3 sequence is 15 residues long. The CDR3 spells CASSIGQGPDTEAFF. The CDR3 DNA follows: TGTGCCAGTAGTATCGGACAGGGGCCAGACACTGAAGCTTTCTTT.

This clone came up a few times. The chain is built from TRBV7-9 and TRBJ1-3; TRBD1 agrees at 9 bases. The CDR3 covers 15 residues. Germline values: CDR1 SEHNR, CDR2 FQNEAQ (reference sequence). V lost 2 bases and J lost 3; bases outside the gene matches: 2. CDR3 sequence (DNA): TGTGCCAGCAGCTTACCGGGACAGGGTGGAAACACCATATATTTT. Amino acid sequence: CASSLPGQGGNTIYF.

The chain recombines TRBV10-2 with TRBJ2-3; the match to TRBD2 covers 11 bases. This CDR3 region has 15 residues. CDR1 is WSHSY, CDR2 SAAADI, per germline. With 7 bases clipped from V and 1 base from J, the junction kept 4 bases outside the gene matches. The CDR3 region is CASKLAGARTDTQYF. CDR3 DNA: TGCGCCAGCAAACTAGCGGGGGCCCGCACAGATACGCAGTATTTT.

This chain connects TRBV3-1 (or the pseudogene TRBV3-2) to TRBJ1-6, with 7 bases lining up with TRBD1. From germline, CDR1 is LGHDT and CDR2 YNNKEL (reference sequence). V lost 0 bases and J lost 8; bases outside the gene matches: 4. The CDR3 sequence is 15 residues long. The CDR3 DNA sequence: TGTGCCAGCAGCCAAGATGAGGGGGCGCATTCACCCCTCCACTTT. It codes for CASSQDEGAHSPLHF.

This clone was found once. The chain uses TRBV10-2 and TRBJ2-2, with a possible D match to TRBD2 (6 bases). V shed 6 bases and J shed 1 base, with 15 bases lying between them. The CDR3 extends over 16 amino acids. Per germline, CDR1 WSHSY and CDR2 SAAADI. The DNA for the CDR3 is TGCGCCAGCAGCCCCCACAGGCGGGGGAACACCGGGGAGCTGTTTTTT. It encodes CASSPHRRGNTGELFF.

The V gene is TRBV10-2, the J gene TRBJ1-1, with D uncertain. The germline V gene encodes CDR1 WSHSY and CDR2 SAAADI. This CDR3 region has 13 residues. Deletions cut 1 base from V and 7 bases from J, with 10 bases between. The CDR3 nucleotides read TGCGCCAGCAGTGAGTTGCAGGCAGTTGAAGCTTTCTTT. Its protein is CASSELQAVEAFF.

The V gene is TRBV2, the J gene TRBJ1-2; weak D call: TRBD1 (6 bases). The CDR3 contains 15 residues. Germline CDR1 SNHLY, CDR2 FYNNEI. Between the trimmed V and J ends, which lost 5 bases and 7 bases, there was a span of 20 bases. In nucleotides, the CDR3 is TGTGCCAGCAGTTGGATTCAGGGGAGTGTTGGTGGCTACACCTTC. This encodes CASSWIQGSVGGYTF.

V and J are TRBV10-1 and TRBJ2-3; TRBD2 agrees at 10 bases. Trimming removed 3 bases from V and 0 bases from J; junction bases left unmatched: 12. This CDR3 has 19 residues. Germline V gene data show CDR1 as WNHNN and CDR2 as SYGVQD (reference sequence). CDR3 in DNA: TGCGCCAGCAGTGATAGCAGCGGGGGGGCTGCATCTAGCACAGATACGCAGTATTTT. Encoded protein: CASSDSSGGAASSTDTQYF.

About this clone: Other DNA sequences in this specimen translate into the identical CDR3. The chain combines TRBV29-1 with TRBJ1-1; D remains unclear. This CDR3 contains 11 residues. Germline-derived CDR1 and CDR2 are SQVTM and ANQGSEA. V was trimmed by 4 bases and J by 0 bases, leaving 3 bases between them. CDR3 sequence: CSVAVNTEAFF. The CDR3 nucleotides read TGCAGCGTTGCAGTGAACACTGAAGCTTTCTTT.

CDR3 loop: CASSKLGGLEAFF. The CDR3, as DNA: TGTGCCAGTAGCAAGTTGGGGGGGCTCGAAGCTTTCTTT. The chain combines TRBV19 with TRBJ1-1; tentatively, D is TRBD1 (6 bases). The germline V and J ends were trimmed by 6 bases and 8 bases, with 16 bases remaining between them. Germline CDR1 LNHDA, CDR2 SQIVND (reference sequence). This CDR3 has 13 amino acids.

J is TRBJ2-5 and V is TRBV18; 10 nucleotides line up with TRBD1. J gave up 0 bases and V 5 bases, and 3 bases lay outside the gene matches. Germline V gene sequence: CDR1 KGHSH, CDR2 LQKENI. The CDR3 runs 15 residues. The CDR3 nucleotides read TGTGCCAGCTCAAAGGACAGGGGGTACCAAGAGACCCAGTACTTC. It translates to CASSKDRGYQETQYF.

This chain joins TRBV7-2 and TRBJ1-3; no definite D call. The germline V and J ends were trimmed by 2 bases and 0 bases, with 8 bases remaining between them. Germline values: CDR1 SGHTA, CDR2 FQGNSA. There are 15 residues in the CDR3. The CDR3 loop reads CASSLRRGSGNTIYF. CDR3 nucleotide sequence: TGTGCCAGCAGCTTACGACGGGGCTCTGGAAACACCATATATTTT. The full variable domain, in which reference TRBV7-2 and TRBJ1-3 provide the parts outside the CDR3, is GAGVSQSPSNKVTEKGKDVELRCDPISGHTALYWYRQSLGQGLEFLIYFQGNSAPDKSGLPSDRFSAERTGGSVSTLTIQRTQQEDSAVYLCASSLRRGSGNTIYFGEGSWLTVV.

V and J are TRBV11-2 and TRBJ2-1; 9 positions agree with TRBD2. Trimming at V came to 1 base and at J to 7 bases, leaving 5 bases not matched to a gene. Germline V lookup: CDR1 SGHAT, CDR2 FQNNGV. The CDR3 sequence is 15 residues long. The CDR3 bases are TGTGCCAGCAGCTTAGCTAGCGGGGATAGAAATGAGCAGTTCTTC. Translated: CASSLASGDRNEQFF.